This T cell receptor (beta chain) emerged from a study of T cell responses to AZD1222 COVID-19 vaccine. The study's findings and limits: Just a handful of AZD1222 recipients were seropositive at baseline.

The CDR3 runs 13 residues. The V gene's germline CDR1 is MNHEY and CDR2 SVGAGI. The ends were cut back, 2 bases at V and 2 bases at J, with 6 bases in the middle. Sequencing used immunoSEQ multiplex PCR; TCRdb keeps in-frame clones, though not all of them. This sample has over 150,000 clones, with roughly 94% found just once. Timing groups of about 4 and about 12 weeks for second doses were pooled. In this sample, this clone turned up once. The antigen remains undetermined. Source: peripheral blood, taken 28 days after the second AZD1222 dose. The V gene is TRBV6-5, the J gene TRBJ1-1; tentatively, D is TRBD1 (5 bases). This receptor was taken from an adult who received the AZD1222 COVID-19 vaccine. CDR3 residues: CASSYRDNTEAFF. The CDR3 DNA reads as TGTGCCAGCAGTTACCGGGACAACACTGAAGCTTTCTTT.